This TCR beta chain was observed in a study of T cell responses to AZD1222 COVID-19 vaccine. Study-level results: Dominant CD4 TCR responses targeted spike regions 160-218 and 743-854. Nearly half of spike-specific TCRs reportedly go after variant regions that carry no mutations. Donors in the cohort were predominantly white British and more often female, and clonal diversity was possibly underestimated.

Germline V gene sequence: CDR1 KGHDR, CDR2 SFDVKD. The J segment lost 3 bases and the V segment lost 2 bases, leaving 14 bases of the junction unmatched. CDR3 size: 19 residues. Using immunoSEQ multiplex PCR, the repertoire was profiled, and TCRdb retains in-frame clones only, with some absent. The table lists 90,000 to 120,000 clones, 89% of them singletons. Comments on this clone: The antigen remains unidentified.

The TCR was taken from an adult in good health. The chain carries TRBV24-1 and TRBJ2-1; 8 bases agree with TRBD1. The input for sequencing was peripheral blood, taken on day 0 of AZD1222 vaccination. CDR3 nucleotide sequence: TGTGCCACCAGTGATTCAGGGCAGGGGGCAAAAATATTCTACAATGAGCAGTTCTTC. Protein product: CATSDSGQGAKIFYNEQFF.